The text below deals with one T cell receptor (beta chain). The data were taken from a study of blood T cell repertoires in COVID-19. Cohorts were determined from participant-reported clinical history. Two negative PCRs, clearance, or symptom resolution were required of recovered Cohort 3 donors. Authors' processing steps: It was from reference gene primer amplification that nucleated cell counts were estimated. Libraries were prepared by immunoSEQ multiplex PCR; TCRdb keeps only in-frame clonotypes and omits some of them. Clone size and V and J calls were adopted from that table, with D and trimming inferred from the DNA. This sample carries about 180,000 clones, roughly 84% of them seen once, and the ten largest clones take 13% to 15%. Between the trimmed V and J ends, which lost 3 bases and 10 bases, there was a span of 15 bases. CDR1 and CDR2 (germline): SEHNR, FQNEAQ (reference sequence). The CDR3 consists of 13 residues.

The sample consisted of PBMCs or T cells enriched from blood (not recorded which). The clonotype originates from a man aged 50 or older who had recovered from COVID-19. This chain joins TRBV7-9 and TRBJ1-1; weak D call: TRBD1 (5 bases). This CDR3 is CASSLKNGGAAFF. CDR3 DNA: TGTGCCAGCAGCTTGAAAAACGGTGGGGCAGCTTTCTTT.